This TCR beta chain was recorded in a study of cytomegalovirus exposure and HLA in healthy donors. Study outcomes and limitations: There were some public TCRs occurring in many donors, but most TCR sequences were rare. Reported findings show TCR beta sequences accurately forecast HLA-A and HLA-B alleles in most subjects. Confirmation was obtained in vitro that a few CMV-associated chains are specific for CMV antigens.

Of note for this clone: The antigen is undetermined.

The PCR made use of 60 Vbeta and 13 Jbeta primers. Sequencing was performed with immunoSEQ multiplex PCR; in TCRdb, only in-frame clones are kept and a portion is missing. The sample lists 150,000 or so clones, about four fifths seen once, with about 5.2% in the top ten. Per germline, CDR1 MNHEY and CDR2 SMNVEV (reference sequence). With 6 bases removed from V and 3 bases from J, the gap between germline ends came to 9 bases. CDR3 length: 13 amino acids. The receptor's source is a man aged 25 to 45 in good health and CMV-seropositive. The chain recombines TRBV27 with TRBJ1-3; a weak D match, TRBD1 (5 bases). Specimen: PBMCs. The CDR3 loop reads CASRGTDGNTIYF. CDR3 bases: TGTGCCAGCAGGGGGACTGATGGAAACACCATATATTTT.